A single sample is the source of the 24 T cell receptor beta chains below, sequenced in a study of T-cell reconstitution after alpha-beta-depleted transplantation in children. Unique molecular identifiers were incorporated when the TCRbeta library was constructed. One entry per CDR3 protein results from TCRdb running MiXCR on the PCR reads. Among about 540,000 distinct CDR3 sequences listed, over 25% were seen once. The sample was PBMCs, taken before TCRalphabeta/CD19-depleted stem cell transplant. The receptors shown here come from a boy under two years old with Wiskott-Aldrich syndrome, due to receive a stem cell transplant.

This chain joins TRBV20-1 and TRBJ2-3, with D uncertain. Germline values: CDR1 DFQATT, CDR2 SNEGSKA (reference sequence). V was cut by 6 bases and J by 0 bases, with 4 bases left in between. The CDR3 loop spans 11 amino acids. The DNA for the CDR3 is TGCAGTGCCGGTAGCACAGATACGCAGTATTTT. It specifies CSAGSTDTQYF.

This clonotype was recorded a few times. DNA for the CDR3: TGCAGTGCTAGAGTGTTTGGGCGGGACCTCTCCTACAATGAGCAGTTCTTC. Translating gives CSARVFGRDLSYNEQFF. This rearrangement joins TRBV20-1 to TRBJ2-1; D might be TRBD2 (6 bases). The V gene's germline CDR1 is DFQATT and CDR2 SNEGSKA (reference sequence). This CDR3 is 17 amino acids long. V was trimmed by 1 base and J by 0 bases, leaving 16 bases between them.

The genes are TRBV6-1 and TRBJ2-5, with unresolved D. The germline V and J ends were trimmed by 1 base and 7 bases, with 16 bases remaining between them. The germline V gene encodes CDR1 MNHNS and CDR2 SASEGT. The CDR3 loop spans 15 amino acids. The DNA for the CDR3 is TGTGCCAGCAGTGAAGAGGCCCTGGTTGTAGGGACCCAGTACTTC. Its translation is CASSEEALVVGTQYF.

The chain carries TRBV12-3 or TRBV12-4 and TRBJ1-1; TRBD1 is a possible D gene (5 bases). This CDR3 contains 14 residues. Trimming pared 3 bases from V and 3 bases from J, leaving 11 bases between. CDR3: CASSFGPGHTEAFF. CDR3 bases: TGTGCCAGCAGTTTTGGGCCAGGGCACACTGAAGCTTTCTTT.

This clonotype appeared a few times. The CDR3, as DNA: TGTGCCAGCAGCTCCTCCGGGACTAGCGGATCCTACGAGCAGTACTTC. It is translated as CASSSSGTSGSYEQYF. The chain joins TRBV11-2 to TRBJ2-7, with TRBD2 matching 11 bases. V was pared by 4 bases and J by 1 base, with 6 bases of the junction left unmatched. Germline V lookup: CDR1 SGHAT, CDR2 FQNNGV. The CDR3 extends over 16 amino acids.

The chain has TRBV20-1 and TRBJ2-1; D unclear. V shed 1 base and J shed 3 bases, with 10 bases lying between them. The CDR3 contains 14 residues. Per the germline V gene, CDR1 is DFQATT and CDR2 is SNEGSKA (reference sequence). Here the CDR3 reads CSARGVHVYNEQFF. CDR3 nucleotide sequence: TGCAGTGCTAGAGGGGTACACGTCTACAATGAGCAGTTCTTC.

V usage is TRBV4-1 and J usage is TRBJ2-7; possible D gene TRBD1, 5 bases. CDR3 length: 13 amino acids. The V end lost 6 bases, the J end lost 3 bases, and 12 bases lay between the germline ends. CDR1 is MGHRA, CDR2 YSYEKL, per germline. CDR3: CASSQTVGYEQYF. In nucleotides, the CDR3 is TGCGCCAGCAGTCAGACAGTGGGCTACGAGCAGTACTTC.

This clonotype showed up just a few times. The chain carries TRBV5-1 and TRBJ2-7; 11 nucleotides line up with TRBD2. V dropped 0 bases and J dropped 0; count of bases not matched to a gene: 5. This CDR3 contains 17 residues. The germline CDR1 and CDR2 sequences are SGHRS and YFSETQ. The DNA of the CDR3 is TGCGCCAGCAGCTTGGGACTAGCGGGGCCGAGCTCCTACGAGCAGTACTTC. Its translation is CASSLGLAGPSSYEQYF.

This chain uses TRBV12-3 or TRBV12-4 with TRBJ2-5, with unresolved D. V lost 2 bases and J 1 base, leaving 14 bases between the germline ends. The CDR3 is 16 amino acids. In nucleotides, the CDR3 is TGTGCCAGCAGTTTATTCCGGCCCCGAACCCAAGAGACCCAGTACTTC. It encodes CASSLFRPRTQETQYF.

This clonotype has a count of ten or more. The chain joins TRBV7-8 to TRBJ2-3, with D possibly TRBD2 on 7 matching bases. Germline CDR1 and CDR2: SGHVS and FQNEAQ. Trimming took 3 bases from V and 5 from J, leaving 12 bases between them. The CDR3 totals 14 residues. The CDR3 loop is CASSFGGGGDTQYF. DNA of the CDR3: TGTGCCAGCAGCTTTGGGGGAGGGGGAGATACGCAGTATTTT.

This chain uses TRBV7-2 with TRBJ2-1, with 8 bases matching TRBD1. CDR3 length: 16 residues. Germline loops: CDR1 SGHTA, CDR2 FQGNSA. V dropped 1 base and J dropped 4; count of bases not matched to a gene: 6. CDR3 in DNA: TGTGCCAGCAGCTTAGGGAGGACAGGGCCTTACAATGAGCAGTTCTTC. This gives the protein CASSLGRTGPYNEQFF.

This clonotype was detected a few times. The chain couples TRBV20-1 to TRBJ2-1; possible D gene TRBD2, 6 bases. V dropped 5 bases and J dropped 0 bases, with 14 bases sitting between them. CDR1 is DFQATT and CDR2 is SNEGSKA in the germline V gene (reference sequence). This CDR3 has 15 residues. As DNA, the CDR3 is TGCAGTGCTTACGATAGCGGAGACTCCTACAATGAGCAGTTCTTC. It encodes CSAYDSGDSYNEQFF.

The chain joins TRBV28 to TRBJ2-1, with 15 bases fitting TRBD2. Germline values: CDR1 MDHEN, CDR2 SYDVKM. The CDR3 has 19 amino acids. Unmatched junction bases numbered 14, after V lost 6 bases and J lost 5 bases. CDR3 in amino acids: CASRNGPGTSGRINNEQFF. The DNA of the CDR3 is TGTGCCAGCAGAAACGGTCCCGGGACTAGCGGGAGGATTAACAATGAGCAGTTCTTC. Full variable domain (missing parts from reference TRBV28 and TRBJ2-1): DVKVTQSSRYLVKRTGEKVFLECVQDMDHENMFWYRQDPGLGLRLIYFSYDVKMKEKGDIPEGYSVSREKKERFSLILESASTNQTSMYLCASRNGPGTSGRINNEQFFGPGTRLTVL.

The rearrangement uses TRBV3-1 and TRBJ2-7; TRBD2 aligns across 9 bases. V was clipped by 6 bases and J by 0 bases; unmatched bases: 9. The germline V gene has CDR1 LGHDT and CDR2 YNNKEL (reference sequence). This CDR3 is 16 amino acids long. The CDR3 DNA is TGTGCCAGCAGGCGAACTAGCGGGCAAACCTCCTACGAGCAGTACTTC. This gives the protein CASRRTSGQTSYEQYF.

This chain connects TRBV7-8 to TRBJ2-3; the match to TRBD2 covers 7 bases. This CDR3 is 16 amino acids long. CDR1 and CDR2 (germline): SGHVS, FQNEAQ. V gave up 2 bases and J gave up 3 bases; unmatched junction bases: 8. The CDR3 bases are TGTGCCAGCAGCTTAACACTTGGCGGGAGAACAGATACGCAGTATTTT. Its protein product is CASSLTLGGRTDTQYF.

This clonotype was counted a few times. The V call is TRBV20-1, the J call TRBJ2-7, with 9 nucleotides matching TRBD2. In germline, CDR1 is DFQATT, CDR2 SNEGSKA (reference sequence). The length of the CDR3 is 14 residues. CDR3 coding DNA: TGCAGCCATTATGCTAGCGGGAAACGCGACGAGCAGTACTTC. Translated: CSHYASGKRDEQYF.

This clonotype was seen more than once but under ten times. CDR3 in amino acids: CSAARPSGGVTDTQYF. DNA for the CDR3: TGCAGTGCCGCCCGACCTAGCGGAGGGGTCACAGATACGCAGTATTTT. V usage is TRBV20-1 and J usage is TRBJ2-3; 7 nucleotides align to TRBD2. The CDR3 totals 16 residues. V dropped 6 bases and J dropped 2; count of bases not matched to a gene: 14. The germline gives CDR1 DFQATT, CDR2 SNEGSKA (reference sequence).

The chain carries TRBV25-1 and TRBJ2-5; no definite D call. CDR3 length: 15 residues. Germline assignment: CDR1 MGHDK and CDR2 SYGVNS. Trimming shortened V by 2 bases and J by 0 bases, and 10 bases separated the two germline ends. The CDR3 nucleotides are TGTGCCAGCAGTGAACCGGCTGGGGACCAAGAGACCCAGTACTTC. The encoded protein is CASSEPAGDQETQYF. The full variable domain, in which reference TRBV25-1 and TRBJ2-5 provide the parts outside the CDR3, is EADIYQTPRYLVIGTGKKITLECSQTMGHDKMYWYQQDPGMELHLIHYSYGVNSTEKGDLSSESTVSRIRTEHFPLTLESARPSHTSQYLCASSEPAGDQETQYFGPGTRLLVL.

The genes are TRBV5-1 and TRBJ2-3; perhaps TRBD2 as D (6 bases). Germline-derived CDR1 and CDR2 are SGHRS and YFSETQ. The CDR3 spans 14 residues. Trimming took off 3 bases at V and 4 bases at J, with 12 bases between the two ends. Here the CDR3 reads CASSSGEVADTQYF. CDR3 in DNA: TGCGCCAGCAGCTCGGGGGAGGTCGCAGATACGCAGTATTTT.

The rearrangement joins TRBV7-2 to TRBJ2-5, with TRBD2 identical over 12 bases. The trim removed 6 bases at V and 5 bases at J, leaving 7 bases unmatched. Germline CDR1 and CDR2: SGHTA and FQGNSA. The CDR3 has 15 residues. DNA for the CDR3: TGTGCCAGCAGACCTCGACTAGCGGGAGATGAGACCCAGTACTTC. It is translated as CASRPRLAGDETQYF.

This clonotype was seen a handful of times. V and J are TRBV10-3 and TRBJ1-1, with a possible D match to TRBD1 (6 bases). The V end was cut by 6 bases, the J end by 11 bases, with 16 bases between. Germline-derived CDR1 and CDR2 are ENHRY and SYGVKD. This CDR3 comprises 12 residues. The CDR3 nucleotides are TGTGCCATCAGGACAAACAGGGCGGGCGCTTTCTTT. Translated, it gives CAIRTNRAGAFF.

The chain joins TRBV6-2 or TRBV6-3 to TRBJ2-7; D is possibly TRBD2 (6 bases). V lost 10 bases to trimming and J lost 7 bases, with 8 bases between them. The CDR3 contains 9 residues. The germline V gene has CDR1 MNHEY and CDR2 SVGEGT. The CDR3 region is CAKRGEQYF. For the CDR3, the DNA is TGTGCCAAACGGGGGGAGCAGTACTTC.

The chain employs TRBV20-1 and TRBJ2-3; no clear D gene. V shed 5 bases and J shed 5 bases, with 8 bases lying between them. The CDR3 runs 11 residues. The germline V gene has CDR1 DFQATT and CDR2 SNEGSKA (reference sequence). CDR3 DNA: TGCAGTGCTGTACCAGGAGATACGCAGTATTTT. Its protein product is CSAVPGDTQYF.

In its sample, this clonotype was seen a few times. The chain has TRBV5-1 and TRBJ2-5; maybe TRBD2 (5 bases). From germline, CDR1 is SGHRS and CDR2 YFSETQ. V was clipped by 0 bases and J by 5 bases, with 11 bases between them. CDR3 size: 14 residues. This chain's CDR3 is CASSLVDPGETQYF. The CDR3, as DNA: TGCGCCAGCAGCTTGGTAGACCCGGGGGAGACCCAGTACTTC.